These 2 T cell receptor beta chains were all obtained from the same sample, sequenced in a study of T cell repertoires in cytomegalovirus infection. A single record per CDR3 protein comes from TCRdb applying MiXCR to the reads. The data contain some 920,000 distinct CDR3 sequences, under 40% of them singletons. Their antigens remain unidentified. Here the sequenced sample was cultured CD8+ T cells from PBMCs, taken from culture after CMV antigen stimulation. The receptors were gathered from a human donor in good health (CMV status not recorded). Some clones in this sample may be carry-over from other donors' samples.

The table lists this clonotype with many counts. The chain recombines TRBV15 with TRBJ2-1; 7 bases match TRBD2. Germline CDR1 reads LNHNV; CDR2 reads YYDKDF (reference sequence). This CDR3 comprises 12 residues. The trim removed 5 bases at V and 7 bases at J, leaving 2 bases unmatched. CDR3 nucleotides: TGTGCCACCAGCCGGGGGGAGAATGAGCAGTTCTTC. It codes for CATSRGENEQFF.

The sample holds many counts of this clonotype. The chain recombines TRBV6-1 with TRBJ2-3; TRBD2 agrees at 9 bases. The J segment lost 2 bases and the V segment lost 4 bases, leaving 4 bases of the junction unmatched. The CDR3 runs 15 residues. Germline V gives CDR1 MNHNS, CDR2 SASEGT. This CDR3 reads CASSGSGGYTDTQYF. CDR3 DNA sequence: TGTGCCAGCAGTGGTAGCGGGGGATACACAGATACGCAGTATTTT.